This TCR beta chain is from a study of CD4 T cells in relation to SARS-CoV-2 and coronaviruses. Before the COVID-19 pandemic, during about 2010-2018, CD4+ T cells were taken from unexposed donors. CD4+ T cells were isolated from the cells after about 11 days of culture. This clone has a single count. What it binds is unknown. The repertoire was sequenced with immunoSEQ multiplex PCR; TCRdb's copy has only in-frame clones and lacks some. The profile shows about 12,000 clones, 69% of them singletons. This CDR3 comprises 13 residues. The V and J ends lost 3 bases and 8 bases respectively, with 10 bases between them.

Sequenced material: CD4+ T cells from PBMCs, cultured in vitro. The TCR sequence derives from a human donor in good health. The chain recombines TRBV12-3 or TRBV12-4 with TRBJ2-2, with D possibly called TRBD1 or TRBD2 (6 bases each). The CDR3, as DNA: TGTGCCAGCAGTTTTTGGGGGGCTGGGGAGCTGTTTTTT. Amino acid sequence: CASSFWGAGELFF.